The 19 T cell receptor beta chains listed next were all sequenced from one sample in a study of shared clonotypes between healthy human individuals. Assay used: immunoSEQ multiplex PCR; TCRdb lists only in-frame clones, some missing. Seen here are 400,000 to 550,000 clones, around 80% observed once, and the top ten hold 10% to 15%. The sequencing input was PBMCs. Source of these receptors: a woman in her thirties or forties in good health. Some clones in this sample may be carry-over from other donors' samples.

This chain joins TRBV7-8 and TRBJ1-1; D remains unclear. Looked up from germline, CDR1 is SGHVS and CDR2 is FQNEAQ. The CDR3 runs to 13 residues. The germline V and J ends were trimmed by 1 base and 10 bases, with 13 bases remaining between them. The CDR3 DNA follows: TGTGCCAGCAGCTTAGAGCCATGGGCGGGAGCTTTCTTT. This codes for CASSLEPWAGAFF.

A remark on this clone: At one end, the junction sequence differs from germline, possibly due to a read error. The rearrangement uses TRBV15 and TRBJ2-1; D is perhaps TRBD2 (6 bases). Germline V CDR1 and CDR2: LNHNV, YYDKDF (reference sequence). The CDR3 consists of 12 residues. In DNA form, the CDR3 reads TGTGCCACCAGCAGAGATGCGGGACGGAAGGTCTTC. It yields the protein CATSRDAGRKVF.

CDR3 sequence: CASFPLGRGNYGYTF. The CDR3 nucleotides read TGTGCCAGCTTTCCCTTAGGTAGGGGTAACTATGGCTACACCTTC. The V and J genes are TRBV28 and TRBJ1-2, with TRBD1 as a possible D gene (5 bases). The germline CDR1 and CDR2 sequences are MDHEN and SYDVKM. CDR3 length: 15 residues. Trimming removed 8 bases from V and 1 base from J, with 17 bases in between.

A word on this clone: A far larger clone is a single base away, which makes a read error likely. The sample has other DNA sequences that encode this CDR3 too. J is TRBJ1-2 and V is TRBV6-1, with D possibly matching TRBD1 (6 bases). Trimming left V 4 bases short and J 4 bases short, with 16 bases between. The CDR3 runs to 15 residues. Germline V gives CDR1 MNHNS, CDR2 SASEGT. The CDR3 nucleotides are TGTGCCAGCAGTGGCGGAGGACAGTCTTTCTATGGCTACACCTTC. This sequence encodes CASSGGGQSFYGYTF.

The CDR3 region is CASSRGTFPNTEAFF. The CDR3 region has the DNA TGCGCCAGCAGCCGAGGGACTTTCCCCAACACTGAAGCTTTCTTT. The V gene is TRBV4-1, the J gene TRBJ1-1; D is perhaps TRBD1 (5 bases). This CDR3 spans 15 amino acids. The V and J ends lost 4 bases and 2 bases respectively, with 14 bases between them. In germline, CDR1 is MGHRA, CDR2 YSYEKL.

The chain joins TRBV5-1 to TRBJ2-5; 9 nucleotides align to TRBD1. Germline trimming cut 2 bases from V and 5 bases from J; bases unmatched to any gene: 10. CDR1 is SGHRS and CDR2 is YFSETQ in the germline V gene. This CDR3 spans 16 amino acids. The CDR3 spells CASSLTTGGGGETQYF. As DNA, the CDR3 is TGCGCCAGCAGCTTAACTACAGGGGGCGGAGGGGAGACCCAGTACTTC.

This sequence joins TRBV9 and TRBJ2-1; a weak D match, TRBD2 (5 bases). Trimming left V 3 bases short and J 10 bases short, with 14 bases between. Germline values: CDR1 SGDLS, CDR2 YYNGEE. This CDR3 spans 13 amino acids. The CDR3 region has the DNA TGTGCCAGCAGCGAGGCCCATTGGGAGGAGCAGTTCTTC. Its translation: CASSEAHWEEQFF.

The chain carries TRBV7-6 and TRBJ1-5; the D is unclear. Germline-derived CDR1 and CDR2 are SGHVS and FNYEAQ. V was shortened by 1 base and J by 7 bases, with 8 bases between the two germline ends. The CDR3 runs 13 residues. The CDR3 reads CASSLDPGQPQHF. Here the CDR3 DNA reads TGTGCCAGCAGCTTAGACCCCGGGCAGCCCCAGCATTTT.

V usage is TRBV19 and J usage is TRBJ2-7; D perhaps matches TRBD1 (6 bases). The CDR3 runs to 14 residues. Per the germline V gene, CDR1 is LNHDA and CDR2 is SQIVND (reference sequence). V lost 0 bases, J lost 6 bases, and 12 bases lay in between. The DNA of the CDR3 is TGTGCCAGTAGTATAGATCCAGACAGGCCCGAGCAGTACTTC. It codes for CASSIDPDRPEQYF.

This clone was found a few times. The same CDR3 can be traced to other DNA sequences in this sample. The chain recombines TRBV18 with TRBJ2-7, with D unresolved. Germline assignment: CDR1 KGHSH and CDR2 LQKENI. Trimming shortened V by 0 bases and J by 1 base, and 4 bases separated the two germline ends. There are 13 residues in the CDR3. CDR3 nucleotides: TGTGCCAGCTCACCACCAGCATCCTACGAGCAGTACTTC. Translation gives CASSPPASYEQYF.

Note on this clone: This may be a read error: a much more frequent sequence differs by one nucleotide. The chain carries TRBV5-4 and TRBJ1-1; D might be TRBD1 (5 bases). CDR3 size: 13 residues. CDR1 SGHNT and CDR2 YYREEE come from the germline V gene (reference sequence). The V and J ends lost 3 bases and 3 bases respectively, with 9 bases between them. The CDR3 is CASSSTEDTEAFF. In DNA, the CDR3 is TGTGCCAGCAGCTCGACAGAGGACACTGAAGCTTTCTTT.

This clone was observed a handful of times. The rearrangement links TRBV2 to TRBJ1-2; D ambiguous. This CDR3 contains 12 residues. Trimming pared 10 bases from V and 10 bases from J, leaving 19 bases between. The germline V gene encodes CDR1 SNHLY and CDR2 FYNNEI. The CDR3: CATLTPPVLYTF. CDR3 DNA sequence: TGTGCCACCCTGACACCGCCGGTTCTCTACACCTTC.

The chain carries TRBV14 and TRBJ1-2; the D gene is possibly TRBD1 (5 bases). Trimming pared 0 bases from V and 5 bases from J, leaving 16 bases between. CDR1 and CDR2 (germline): SGHDN, FVKESK. This CDR3 is 16 amino acids long. CDR3 sequence (DNA): TGTGCCAGCAGCCAAGATCCCGACAGTATTGTATATGGCTACACCTTC. Protein: CASSQDPDSIVYGYTF.

The gene calls are TRBV5-4 and TRBJ1-3; D is possibly TRBD1 (6 bases). V was cut by 6 bases and J by 4 bases, with 8 bases left in between. Per the germline V gene, CDR1 is SGHNT and CDR2 is YYREEE (reference sequence). The CDR3 has 12 residues. The CDR3: CASTDRGNTIYF. For the CDR3, the DNA is TGTGCCAGCACCGACAGGGGAAACACCATATATTTT.

This chain joins TRBV9 and TRBJ2-2; 7 bases fit TRBD2. CDR3 length: 16 amino acids. The germline CDR1 and CDR2 sequences are SGDLS and YYNGEE. Trimming removed 0 bases from V and 5 bases from J; junction bases left unmatched: 7. The CDR3 loop is CASSVVEGGRTGELFF. The CDR3 region has the DNA TGTGCCAGCAGCGTAGTAGAGGGAGGGCGGACCGGGGAGCTGTTTTTT.

The V call is TRBV13, the J call TRBJ2-3, with D uncertain. This CDR3 spans 14 amino acids. Trimming removed 3 bases from V and 4 bases from J, with 11 bases in between. CDR1 PRHDT and CDR2 FYEKMQ come from the germline V gene (reference sequence). The CDR3 protein is CASSFSEAPDTQYF. CDR3 nucleotides: TGTGCCAGCAGCTTCTCCGAGGCCCCAGATACGCAGTATTTT.

V gene TRBV5-1 combines with J gene TRBJ2-5; no reliable D call. Germline V gene lookup returns CDR1 SGHRS and CDR2 YFSETQ. V shed 4 bases and J shed 5 bases, with 18 bases lying between them. This CDR3 is 15 amino acids long. CDR3 sequence (DNA): TGCGCCAGCAGCCCGTTGACACAACGCCTTGAGACCCAGTACTTC. This gives the protein CASSPLTQRLETQYF.

The chain uses TRBV5-4 and TRBJ2-3; 9 bases map to TRBD1. V lost 4 bases to trimming and J lost 4 bases; unmatched junction nucleotides: 4. CDR1 and CDR2 from the germline V gene are SGHNT and YYREEE (reference sequence). This CDR3 comprises 14 residues. The CDR3 DNA follows: TGTGCCAGCAGCCCTAGGACAGGGGCAGATACGCAGTATTTT. Protein product: CASSPRTGADTQYF.

The chain uses TRBV28 and TRBJ2-6; the D call may be TRBD1 or TRBD2 (7 bases each). The CDR3 is 15 residues long. The V end lost 4 bases, the J end lost 4 bases, and 11 bases lay between the germline ends. The germline V gene has CDR1 MDHEN and CDR2 SYDVKM. The CDR3 spells CASSSGGAGANVLTF. The CDR3 bases are TGTGCCAGCAGTTCAGGGGGGGCGGGGGCCAACGTCCTGACTTTC. The full variable domain, in which reference TRBV28 and TRBJ2-6 provide the parts outside the CDR3, is DVKVTQSSRYLVKRTGEKVFLECVQDMDHENMFWYRQDPGLGLRLIYFSYDVKMKEKGDIPEGYSVSREKKERFSLILESASTNQTSMYLCASSSGGAGANVLTFGAGSRLTVL.